This T cell receptor (beta chain) was sequenced during a study of cytomegalovirus exposure and HLA in healthy donors (dated by TCRdb to 2015 to 2018). In terms of the full investigation: According to an earlier analysis of 587 of the donors, 150 million to 200 million T cells yielded roughly 110 million unique TCR beta sequences and approximately 280 Gb of sequence data. Of the roughly 400 genotyped donors, about 80% fell in the genetic ancestry cluster associated with self-reported Caucasian donors. The study used immunosequencing to profile the T cell repertoires of approximately 650 subjects and linked those repertoires to cytomegalovirus serostatus. To study patterns of TCR occurrence, a later analysis re-analyzed previously published TCR beta repertoires from 600 to 750 donors and added high-resolution HLA genotyping. On average, around 200,000 unique TCR beta nucleotide sequences were sequenced per donor among 300 to 500 genotyped donors of the cohort, with approximately 18% of those sequences being non-productive. Because of strong linkage in the cohort, five DR-DQ haplotypes were treated as single units for association and clustering. The aim of the study was to test whether cataloging public T cell receptors could identify signatures of past pathogen exposure. An earlier analysis of fewer than 750 of the donors used high-throughput TCR beta sequencing to judge whether each TCR beta V gene segment behaved as functional or pseudogenic. A separate validation cohort of over a hundred different subjects was used in addition to the roughly 620-subject first cohort. About 300 gigabases of sequencing data and around 87 million unique TCR sequences were included in an early release covering 550 to 650 HLA-typed donors. Every repertoire in the discovery cohort had been generated on one and the same sequencing platform. Donor age, sex, ethnicity and CMV serostatus were compiled together with the repertoire data. To predict cytomegalovirus infection status, the study brought together high-throughput TCR immunosequencing, statistical association of individual TCRs with disease status, and machine learning. Rather than drawing on any new phenotypic data, the later analysis identified candidate immune exposures from TCR beta sequences and the way those sequences occurred across donors. The number of typed donors differed by locus: roughly 629-640 for A, B, C, DRB1 and DQB1; some 540 for DQA1; 606 for DPA1; and some 450 for DPB1. HLA typing included class I and class II loci at four-digit resolution. In a later genetic analysis, genome-wide SNP genotypes for about three fifths of the roughly 670 donors were used, and that subset was treated as a discovery cohort. Findings and caveats that apply to the study as a whole: In a later analysis, around 17,000 TCR beta sequences were associated with specific HLA alleles at a false discovery rate of 0.05. In the study, approximately 160 TCR beta chains were listed as associated with cytomegalovirus. According to a later analysis, parvovirus B19, influenza, CMV and Epstein-Barr virus appeared linked to several top co-occurrence clusters. Cytomegalovirus status was reported to be diagnosed by the classifier with high specificity and sensitivity in both the original and validation cohorts. When HLA alleles, especially DR and DQ, strongly co-occurred, TCR associations were difficult to assign to individual alleles. A later genetic analysis associated a missense DCLRE1C variant with V-gene and J-gene trimming of TCR beta chains, and an independent cohort replicated the association. CMV serostatus was the only immune exposure information available for the cohort. Roughly uniform sequencing depth across donors was assumed in presence/absence analyses, although this assumption may not hold. In a later analysis, the rate of TCR association differed among HLA loci, with DRB1 alleles having the most associated TCRs and HLA-C alleles having the fewest. A further reported finding was that TCR beta sequences accurately predicted the HLA-A and HLA-B alleles for most subjects in the first cohort. A later analysis found that HLA-associated TCR beta chains were more clonally expanded and had lower generation probabilities than equally common non-associated chains. The authors suggested that the approach could potentially be extended to other disease states and immunological phenotypes. Most TCR sequences were observed very rarely across donors, whereas some public TCRs were present in many individuals. Three of the identified cytomegalovirus-associated TCR beta chains were confirmed in vitro to be specific for cytomegalovirus antigens. In an earlier analysis of around 500 of the donors, most TCR beta V segments appeared in productive rearrangements about 87% or about 30% of the time, broadly matching IMGT annotations. A cluster of highly shared sequence variants was judged likely to represent a technical artifact of the sequencing pipeline. Because HLA typing was missing for some donors at each locus, association tests included only the typed subset. In a later analysis, most CMV-associated TCR beta chains were found to appear HLA-restricted, with HLA associations seemingly driven largely by CMV exposure. Because the 87-base-pair reads could not distinguish some IMGT-functional V segments, including TRBV6-2 and TRBV6-3, those segments were excluded. Only TCR beta chains were sequenced in this cohort, and the absence of alpha or paired-chain data limited detectable features. A later genetic analysis reported fewer N-insertions in productive TCRs among donors in an Asian-associated ancestry cluster than the roughly 650-donor mean. Linkage disequilibrium might explain the correlated functional status among segregating V segments, but an unknown experimental factor could not be excluded. Because counts were too low, around 17 rarely observed V segments, including chromosome 9 orphons, were left out of the earlier analysis of a few hundred of the donors.

The library was obtained by the immunoSEQ multiplex PCR assay. For the multiplex PCR, a mixture combining 60 forward primers for TCR Vbeta segments and 13 reverse primers for TCR Jbeta segments was used. The CDR3 region of rearranged TCR beta genes was amplified from genomic DNA with a multiplex PCR assay. The Illumina HiSeq System was used to sequence the amplified TCR beta libraries as 87-base-pair reads. On the authors' methods: A later analysis tallied tens of millions of unique TCR beta chains across the 600 to 700 repertoires, and approximately 12 million of those chains were shared by two or more donors. A nearest-neighbor algorithm error-corrected the raw reads and collapsed the reads into unique sequences, merging closely related sequences to remove PCR and sequencing errors. To assign V, D and J gene segments, CDR3 sequences were aligned to IMGT reference sequences. Each retained sequence needed at least a six-nucleotide match to both a V gene segment and a J gene segment. A rearrangement was called productive if the CDR3 had no stop codons and remained in frame with V and J, and every other rearrangement was called non-productive. CDR3 was defined according to IMGT convention as the region running from the second conserved V-encoded cysteine to the conserved J-encoded phenylalanine. In an earlier analysis of 587 of the donors, sequences lacking an unambiguous match to a single V gene segment were excluded. In an earlier analysis of a few hundred of the donors, a V segment was called functional when productive rearrangements were above 56.7%, and segregating when the standard deviation between donors exceeded 5%. A statistical classification framework was developed to diagnose cytomegalovirus status using the catalog of TCR beta chain sequences. A later analysis assigned V and J genes by comparing TCR nucleotide sequences with IMGT/GENE-DB human TR gene sequences. The TCRdist pipeline was used in a later analysis to assign CDR3 sequences and most-parsimonious VDJ recombination scenarios. In a later analysis, each TCR beta chain was defined by its CDR3 amino acid sequence together with its V-gene family, and reads without a unique V-gene family were excluded. In a later analysis, 450 to 600 highly shared, low-generation-probability nucleotide sequences were removed to address suspected cross-contamination and a sequencing artifact. For each public chain, a later analysis derived a clonal expansion index from normalized ranks of inferred template counts within each repertoire. Generation probabilities in a later analysis came from a VDJ recombination model fitted to out-of-frame rearrangements, and those results were checked against IGoR. In a later analysis, hypergeometric tests were used to score TCR-TCR, TCR-HLA and TCR-CMV co-occurrence, with a repertoire-size bias correction applied to TCR pairs. A later analysis estimated false discovery rates by permuting HLA or CMV assignments 20 times. In a later analysis, co-occurring TCRs were grouped using DBSCAN, with TCRdist sequence similarity added in when clustering inside HLA-allele-positive subsets. Repertoires with fewer than 30,000 or more than 120,000 public chains were left out of co-occurrence clustering, as were about 5 repertoires with anomalous nucleotide sharing. The clones in this table, taken by TCRdb from immuneACCESS, are in-frame only. Not every clone is retained; where verified, under half of the shortfall comes from an unresolved V gene, and the cause of the rest is unknown. V and J calls and clone size are as listed in that table; D and trimming were resolved from the DNA. Across this sample there are approximately 53,000 clones, with around 80% seen only once. The ten top clones hold 7.5% to 8.5% of the sample.

CDR1 MNHEY and CDR2 SVGAGI are derived from the germline V gene. The CDR3 runs 15 residues from the cysteine to the phenylalanine. Only CDR3 DNA remains: 45 bases, in frame from the first base. Trimming takes 7 bases off V and 0 bases off J; junction bases not matched to a gene: 8. To note about this clone: Its antigen remains unidentified. There are no base qualities to consult, and no much larger clone falls within one base.

In total, 600 or so healthy bone marrow donors made up the cohort. Cohort members were all nominally healthy when sampled, although unrecorded immune exposures were likely present. The donor was CMV seropositive and was included in the group of 250 to 350 seropositive cohort members. Every donor gave a peripheral blood sample, and the peripheral blood mononuclear cells from that sample were used for TCR beta sequencing. The Qiagen DNeasy Blood Extraction Kit was used to extract genomic DNA from the blood cell samples. The chain links TRBV6-5 with TRBJ1-2; 7 junctional bases match TRBD1. This sequence was found in a man under 40 in good health and CMV-seropositive. Sequencing was done on a sample of PBMCs. This receptor has the CDR3 CASTRGGSANYGYTF. In nucleotide form, the sequence is TGTGCCAGCACCCGAGGGGGCTCGGCTAACTATGGCTACACCTTC.